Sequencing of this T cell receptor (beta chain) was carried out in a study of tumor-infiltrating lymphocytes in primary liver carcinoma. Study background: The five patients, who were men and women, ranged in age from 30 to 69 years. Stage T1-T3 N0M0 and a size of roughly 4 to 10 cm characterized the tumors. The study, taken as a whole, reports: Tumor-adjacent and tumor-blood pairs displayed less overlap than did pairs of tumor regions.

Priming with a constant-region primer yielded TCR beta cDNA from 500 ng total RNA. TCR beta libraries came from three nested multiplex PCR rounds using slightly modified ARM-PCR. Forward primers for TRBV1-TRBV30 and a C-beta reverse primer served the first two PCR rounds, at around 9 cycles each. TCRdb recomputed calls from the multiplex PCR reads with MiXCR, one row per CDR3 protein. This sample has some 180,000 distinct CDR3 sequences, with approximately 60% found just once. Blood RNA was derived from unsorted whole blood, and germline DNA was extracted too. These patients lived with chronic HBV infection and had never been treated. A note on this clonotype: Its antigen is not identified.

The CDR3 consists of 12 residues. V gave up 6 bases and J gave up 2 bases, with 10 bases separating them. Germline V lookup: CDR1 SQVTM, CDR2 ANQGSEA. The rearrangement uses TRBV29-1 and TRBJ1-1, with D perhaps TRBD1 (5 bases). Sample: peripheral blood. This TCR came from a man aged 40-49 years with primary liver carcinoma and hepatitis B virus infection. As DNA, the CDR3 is TGCAGCGTCTCCAGGGCTAACACTGAAGCTTTCTTT. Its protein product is CSVSRANTEAFF. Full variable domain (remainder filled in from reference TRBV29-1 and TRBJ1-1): SAVISQKPSRDICQRGTSLTIQCQVDSQVTMMFWYRQQPGQSLTLIATANQGSEATYESGFVIDKFPISRPNLTFSTLTVSNMSPEDSSIYLCSVSRANTEAFFGQGTRLTVV.